This T cell receptor beta chain was sequenced in a study of monozygotic twins with cystic fibrosis. Study-wide points: In 13 of 16 pairs, V gene usage was closest to the co-twin's. Low clonality (median around 0.0095) suggested a mostly naive repertoire.

In its sample, this clone was seen once. Its antigen remains unidentified. The junction had 1 base not matched to a gene; V was cut back by 1 base and J by 0 bases. Germline-derived CDR1 and CDR2 are SGDLS and YYNGEE. The CDR3 loop spans 17 amino acids. Profiling relied on immunoSEQ multiplex PCR, and the TCRdb table lists in-frame clones only, not all of them. The sample comprises about 36,000 clones, 75% to 90% of which are singletons, and about 1.8% rests with the top ten. This sequence was found in a girl aged 2 to 9 with cystic fibrosis. The chain uses TRBV9 and TRBJ2-1; 13 nucleotides agree with TRBD2. Sequencing was performed on blood. The CDR3 bases are TGTGCCAGCAGCGTAACTAGCGGGGGGGCCTCCTACAATGAGCAGTTCTTC. This sequence encodes CASSVTSGGASYNEQFF.